Described below is a single T cell receptor (beta chain) sequence and its context. This entry comes from a study of blood T cell repertoires in COVID-19. The germline V gene has CDR1 SGHNT and CDR2 YYREEE (reference sequence). This CDR3 has 14 amino acids. V gave up 4 bases and J gave up 6 bases, with 16 bases separating them. Sequenced by immunoSEQ multiplex PCR; TCRdb stores in-frame clones only, minus some. Of 97,000 or so clones listed, more than 85% are singletons. The chain carries TRBV5-4 and TRBJ1-2; D is possibly TRBD1 (5 bases). Sequencing input: peripheral blood. The receptor comes from a man between 50 and 59 years old with active or convalescent COVID-19. CDR3 nucleotide sequence: TGTGCCAGCAGCCCTGGGACTCCCAGGGATGGCTACACCTTC. This gives the protein CASSPGTPRDGYTF.